The clone carrying this TCR beta chain is judged medium-sized. The antigen remains unidentified. Some clones are missing from TCRdb's copy, which holds only in-frame ones; the method was immunoSEQ multiplex PCR. The sample has about 58,000 clones; 80% to 90% are singletons. The data originate from a study of OX40 agonist ivuxolimab in advanced cancers. Study summary: Ivuxolimab, an antibody that agonizes OX40 (CD134), was administered to the patients. Melanoma, hepatocellular carcinoma, head and neck or renal cell cancer occurred in dose-escalation patients. Study outcomes and limitations: Part of the nonresponder group also had normalized T-cell clonal expansion that was low.

Trimming removed 1 base at V and 7 bases at J, with 4 bases between. The CDR3 has 11 residues. The germline CDR1 and CDR2 sequences are SEHNR and FQNEAQ (reference sequence). The input for sequencing was CD4+ or CD8+ T cells sorted from blood, taken in a trial of the OX40 agonist ivuxolimab. This chain links TRBV7-9 with TRBJ1-1; D unresolved. The sequence was collected from an adult with an advanced solid tumor such as melanoma, head and neck, liver or kidney cancer. The CDR3 protein is CASSLGGEAFF. The CDR3 region has the DNA TGTGCCAGCAGCTTAGGTGGTGAAGCTTTCTTT.